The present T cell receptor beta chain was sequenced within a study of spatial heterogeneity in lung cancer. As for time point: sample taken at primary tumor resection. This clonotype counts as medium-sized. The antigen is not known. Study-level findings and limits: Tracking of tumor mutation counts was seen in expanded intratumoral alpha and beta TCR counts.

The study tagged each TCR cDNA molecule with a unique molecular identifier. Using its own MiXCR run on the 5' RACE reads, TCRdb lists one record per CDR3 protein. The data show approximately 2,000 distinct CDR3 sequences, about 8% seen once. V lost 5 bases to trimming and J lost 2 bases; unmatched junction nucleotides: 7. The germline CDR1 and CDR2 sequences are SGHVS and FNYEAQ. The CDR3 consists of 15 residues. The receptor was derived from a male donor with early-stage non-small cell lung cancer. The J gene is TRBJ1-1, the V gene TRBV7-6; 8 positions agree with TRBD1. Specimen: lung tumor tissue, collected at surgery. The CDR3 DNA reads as TGTGCCAGCAGCGCGCAGGGGGCGAGCAACACTGAAGCTTTCTTT. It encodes CASSAQGASNTEAFF. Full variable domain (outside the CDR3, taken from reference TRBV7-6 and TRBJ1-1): GAGVSQSPRYKVTKRGQDVALRCDPISGHVSLYWYRQALGQGPEFLTYFNYEAQQDKSGLPNDRFSAERPEGSISTLTIQRTEQRDSAMYRCASSAQGASNTEAFFGQGTRLTVV.